This TCR beta chain was sequenced during a study of blood T cell repertoires in COVID-19. CDR1 MDHEN and CDR2 SYDVKM come from the germline V gene. CDR3 length: 14 amino acids. V lost 2 bases and J lost 6; bases outside the gene matches: 3. Produced via immunoSEQ multiplex PCR; TCRdb's table is partial and in-frame only. The table includes 330,000 or so clones, roughly 87% detected once. In terms of age and location, participants ranged from roughly 18 to 89 years and lived in roughly 22 US areas. This rearrangement joins TRBV28 to TRBJ2-1, with 8 bases aligning to TRBD2. The sequence was collected from a woman in her twenties or thirties who had recovered from COVID-19. The material sequenced was PBMCs or T cells enriched from blood (not recorded which). The CDR3 here is CASSLARGVNEQFF. The CDR3 nucleotides are TGTGCCAGCAGTTTAGCGCGGGGGGTCAATGAGCAGTTCTTC.